The clone carrying this TCR beta chain was counted once. The antigen is unknown. The sample is drawn from a study of cytotoxic CD8 clonotypes in ibrutinib-treated CLL. The wider study: Among the patients, 11 presented as relapsed/refractory and 15 as treatment-naive; 17 showed unmutated IGHV. Study findings and constraints: Clonality showed a rise at ibrutinib response that reversed toward baseline at progression. Public clonotypes were seen rarely and were contracted or stable on treatment.

This CDR3 spans 18 amino acids. TCRdb keeps only in-frame clones here, not all; method: immunoSEQ multiplex PCR. The repertoire holds about 76,000 clones, with 83% as singletons. The sample consisted of PBMCs, taken after 24 months of ibrutinib treatment. The TCR originated in a human donor with chronic lymphocytic leukemia. The rearrangement links TRBV21-1 to TRBJ2-1; TRBD2, the table's D call, lacks a check against the DNA. TRBV21-1 is described as a pseudogene. The CDR3 DNA sequence: TGTGCCAGCAGCACCCGTATTTTTAGCGGGAGTGACGTAAATGAGCAGTTCTTC. This codes for CASSTRIFSGSDVNEQFF.